This entry features one T cell receptor beta chain sequence. Profiled with immunoSEQ multiplex PCR; TCRdb holds only in-frame clones, not every one. Of over 200,000 clones detected, 80% to 85% appear once; the ten largest clones hold around 8.9%. This sample stems from a study of blood T cell repertoires in COVID-19. The wider study: Sample material is recorded as cDNA or gDNA derived from T cells, B-cell-depleted T cells, or PBMCs.

Germline V gene lookup returns CDR1 LNHDA and CDR2 SQIVND (reference sequence). The CDR3 covers 14 residues. The ends lost 5 bases at V and 3 bases at J; junction bases unmatched: 3. Sequenced sample: PBMCs or T cells enriched from blood (not recorded which). V usage is TRBV19 and J usage is TRBJ2-1, with 8 bases matching TRBD2. This sequence originates from a woman in her fifties or sixties with acute COVID-19. CDR3 in amino acids: CASSELAVYNEQFF. CDR3 sequence (DNA): TGTGCCAGTAGTGAACTAGCGGTCTACAATGAGCAGTTCTTC.